This T cell receptor (beta chain) is from a study of PD-1 blockade in classical Hodgkin lymphoma. Study findings and constraints: CD4+ TCR diversity rose significantly by C4D1, and CD8+ TCR diversity did not. Prior to therapy, complete responders displayed diversity much like that of newly diagnosed patients.

Worth noting for this clone: Antigen unknown.

Deletions cut 9 bases from V and 5 bases from J, with 13 bases between. The CDR3 totals 12 residues. Germline CDR1 reads LNHDA; CDR2 reads SQIVND (reference sequence). The data were produced by immunoSEQ multiplex PCR, yet TCRdb's version contains in-frame clones alone and is incomplete. Seen here are about 61,000 clones, around 87% observed once, and the top ten hold approximately 16%. Following autologous stem cell transplantation, relapse occurred in every patient, and exposure to brentuximab vedotin varied. This sequence joins TRBV19 and TRBJ1-1; perhaps TRBD1 as D (6 bases). The sequence came from a human donor with classical Hodgkin lymphoma. The source was peripheral blood mononuclear cells (PBMCs), collected at baseline. The CDR3 region is CASRQVATEAFF. CDR3 in DNA: TGTGCCAGCCGACAGGTTGCGACTGAAGCTTTCTTT.